The clone carrying this T cell receptor (beta chain) was seen only a few times. What it binds is unknown. The CDR3 sequence is 16 residues long. V shed 8 bases, J shed 12 bases, and the junction held 21 bases outside the gene matches. Germline loops: CDR1 SNHLY, CDR2 FYNNEI. These data belong to a study of cytomegalovirus exposure and HLA in healthy donors. Study context: The study's early data release held some 85 million unique TCRs from HLA-typed donors.

It was with 60 Vbeta and 13 Jbeta primers that the PCR ran. TCRdb keeps only in-frame clones here, not all; method: immunoSEQ multiplex PCR. Of roughly 95,000 clones listed, roughly 82% are singletons. Study results and caveats: The study flagged about 150 TCR beta chains as cytomegalovirus-associated. Roughly even sequencing depth across donors was the assumption behind the presence/absence analyses.

The sequencing input was PBMCs. This chain links TRBV2 with TRBJ2-1, with 8 nucleotides matching TRBD1. The TCR originated in a man aged 25 to 40 in good health and CMV-seropositive. CDR3 amino acids: CASFQAPGGPVQGQFF. CDR3 bases: TGTGCCAGCTTCCAAGCGCCAGGGGGCCCCGTCCAGGGGCAGTTCTTC.